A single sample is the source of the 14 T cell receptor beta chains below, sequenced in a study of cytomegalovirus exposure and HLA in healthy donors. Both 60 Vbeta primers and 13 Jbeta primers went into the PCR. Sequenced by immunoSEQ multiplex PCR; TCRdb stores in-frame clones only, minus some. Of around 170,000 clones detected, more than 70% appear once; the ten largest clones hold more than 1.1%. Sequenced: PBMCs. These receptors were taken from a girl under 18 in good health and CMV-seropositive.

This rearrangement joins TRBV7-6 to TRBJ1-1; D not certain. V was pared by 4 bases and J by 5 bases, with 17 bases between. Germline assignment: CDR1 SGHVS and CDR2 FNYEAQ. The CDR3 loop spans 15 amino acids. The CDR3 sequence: CASSSPSVGRTEAFF. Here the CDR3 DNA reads TGTGCCAGCAGCTCACCGTCTGTGGGGAGGACTGAAGCTTTCTTT.

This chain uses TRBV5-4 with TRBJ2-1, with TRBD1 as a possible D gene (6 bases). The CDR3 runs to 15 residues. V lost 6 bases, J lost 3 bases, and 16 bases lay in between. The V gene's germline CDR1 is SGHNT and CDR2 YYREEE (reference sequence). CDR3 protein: CASTTQGFDYNEQFF. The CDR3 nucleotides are TGTGCCAGCACCACACAGGGATTCGACTACAATGAGCAGTTCTTC. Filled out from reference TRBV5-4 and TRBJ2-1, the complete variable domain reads ETGVTQSPTHLIKTRGQQVTLRCSSQSGHNTVSWYQQALGQGPQFIFQYYREEENGRGNFPPRFSGLQFPNYSSELNVNALELDDSALYLCASTTQGFDYNEQFFGPGTRLTVL.

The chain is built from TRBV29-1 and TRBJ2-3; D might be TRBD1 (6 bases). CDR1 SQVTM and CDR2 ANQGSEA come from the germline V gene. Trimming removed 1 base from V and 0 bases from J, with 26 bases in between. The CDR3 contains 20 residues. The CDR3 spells CSVEGLVGTSRGASTDTQYF. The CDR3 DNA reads TGCAGCGTTGAAGGACTGGTCGGTACAAGCAGGGGCGCGAGCACAGATACGCAGTATTTT.

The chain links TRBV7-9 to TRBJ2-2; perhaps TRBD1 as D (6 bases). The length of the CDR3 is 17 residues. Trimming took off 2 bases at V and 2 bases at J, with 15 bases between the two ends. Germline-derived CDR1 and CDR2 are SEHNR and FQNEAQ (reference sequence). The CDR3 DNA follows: TGTGCCAGCAGCTTACTTAGGACAGCAGGCAACACCGGGGAGCTGTTTTTT. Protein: CASSLLRTAGNTGELFF.

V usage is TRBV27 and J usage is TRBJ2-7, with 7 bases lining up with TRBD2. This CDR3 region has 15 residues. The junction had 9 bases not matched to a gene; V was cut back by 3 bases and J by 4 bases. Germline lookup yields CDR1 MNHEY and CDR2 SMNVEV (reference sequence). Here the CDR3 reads CASSLVRELGYEQYF. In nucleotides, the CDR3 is TGTGCCAGCAGTTTGGTGCGGGAGTTGGGATACGAGCAGTACTTC.

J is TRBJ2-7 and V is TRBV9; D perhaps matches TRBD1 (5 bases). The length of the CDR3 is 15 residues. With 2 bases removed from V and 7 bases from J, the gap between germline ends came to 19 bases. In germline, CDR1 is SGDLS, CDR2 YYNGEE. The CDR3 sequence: CASSVGPILVKEQYF. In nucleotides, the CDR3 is TGTGCCAGCAGCGTGGGGCCTATACTCGTTAAAGAGCAGTACTTC. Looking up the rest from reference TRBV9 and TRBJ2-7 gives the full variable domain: DSGVTQTPKHLITATGQRVTLRCSPRSGDLSVYWYQQSLDQGLQFLIQYYNGEERAKGNILERFSAQQFPDLHSELNLSSLELGDSALYFCASSVGPILVKEQYFGPGTRLTVT.

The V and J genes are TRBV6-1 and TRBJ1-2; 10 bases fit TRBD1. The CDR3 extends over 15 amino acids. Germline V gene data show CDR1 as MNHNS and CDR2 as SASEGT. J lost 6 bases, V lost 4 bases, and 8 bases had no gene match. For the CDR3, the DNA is TGTGCCAGCAGTGCTCCGGGACAGGGGTTTCATGGCTACACCTTC. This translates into CASSAPGQGFHGYTF.

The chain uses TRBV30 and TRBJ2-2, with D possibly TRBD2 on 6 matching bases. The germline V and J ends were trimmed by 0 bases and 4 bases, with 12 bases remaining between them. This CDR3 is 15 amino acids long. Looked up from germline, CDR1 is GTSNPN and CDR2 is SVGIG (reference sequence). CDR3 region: CAWSVGGGGTGELFF. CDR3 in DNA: TGTGCCTGGAGTGTCGGGGGAGGAGGCACCGGGGAGCTGTTTTTT.

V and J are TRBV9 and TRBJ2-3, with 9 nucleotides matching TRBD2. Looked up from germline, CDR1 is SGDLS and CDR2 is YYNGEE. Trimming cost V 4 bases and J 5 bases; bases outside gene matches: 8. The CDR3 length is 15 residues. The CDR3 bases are TGTGCCAGCAGCTCCCAGCGGGAGGTTGGAGATACGCAGTATTTT. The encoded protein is CASSSQREVGDTQYF.

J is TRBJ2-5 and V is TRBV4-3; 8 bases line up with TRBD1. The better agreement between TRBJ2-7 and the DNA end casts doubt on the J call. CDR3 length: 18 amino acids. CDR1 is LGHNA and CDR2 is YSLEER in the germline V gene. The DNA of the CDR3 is TGCGCCAGCAGCCAAGACCTCGGGCGGACAGGGATTTCCTACGAGCAGTACTTC. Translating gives CASSQDLGRTGISYEQYF.

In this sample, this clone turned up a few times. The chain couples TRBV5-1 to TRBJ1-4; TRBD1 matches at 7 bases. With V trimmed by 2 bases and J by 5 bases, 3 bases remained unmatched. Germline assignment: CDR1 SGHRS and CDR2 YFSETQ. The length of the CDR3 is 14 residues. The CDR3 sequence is CASSFGTENEKLFF. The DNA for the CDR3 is TGCGCCAGCAGCTTTGGGACAGAGAATGAAAAACTGTTTTTT.

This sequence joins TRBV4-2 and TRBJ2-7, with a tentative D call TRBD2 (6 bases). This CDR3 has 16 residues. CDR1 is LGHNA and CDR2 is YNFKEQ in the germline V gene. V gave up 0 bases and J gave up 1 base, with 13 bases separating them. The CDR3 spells CASSQEGSRGSYEQYF. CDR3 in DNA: TGTGCCAGCAGCCAAGAGGGGTCCCGGGGGTCCTACGAGCAGTACTTC.

The CDR3 region is CASSQGLAETYEQYF. In nucleotides, the CDR3 is TGCGCCAGCAGCCAGGGACTAGCCGAAACCTACGAGCAGTACTTC. The V gene is TRBV4-3, the J gene TRBJ2-7, with 9 bases lining up with TRBD2. The CDR3 is 15 amino acids. The ends lost 3 bases at V and 2 bases at J; junction bases unmatched: 5. Germline CDR1 is LGHNA and CDR2 is YSLEER.

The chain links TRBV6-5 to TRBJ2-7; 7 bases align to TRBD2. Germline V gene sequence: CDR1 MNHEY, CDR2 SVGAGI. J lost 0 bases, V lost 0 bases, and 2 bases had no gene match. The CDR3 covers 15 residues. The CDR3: CASSYSGEGSYEQYF. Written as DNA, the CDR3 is TGTGCCAGCAGTTACTCCGGGGAGGGCTCCTACGAGCAGTACTTC.